This entry lists 22 T cell receptor beta chains sequenced from one sample in a study of OX40 agonist ivuxolimab in advanced cancers. Receptor amplification or capture employed the immunoSEQ multiplex PCR assay. What TCRdb holds here is the immuneACCESS table cut down to in-frame rearrangements. Part of the clones is not present; checked against another copy, under half of the missing clones reflect an unresolved V gene, and the others are unexplained. In this sample the table shows roughly 49,000 clones, roughly 80% of which occur a single time. The top ten constitute roughly 1.7% of the sample. The input for sequencing was CD4+ or CD8+ T cells sorted from blood, taken in a trial of the OX40 agonist ivuxolimab. The receptors stem from an adult with an advanced solid tumor such as melanoma, head and neck, liver or kidney cancer.

A few counts support this clone. The rearrangement joins TRBV2 to TRBJ2-7; 7 bases align to TRBD1. Germline V CDR1 and CDR2: SNHLY, FYNNEI. V lost 6 bases, J lost 4 bases, and 3 bases stayed unmatched. This CDR3 spans 12 amino acids. The CDR3 DNA reads as TGTGCCAGCAGCGCACAGGGGTACGAGCAGTACTTC. This sequence encodes CASSAQGYEQYF.

The table lists this clone with a count of one. V usage is TRBV15 and J usage is TRBJ2-3; D remains ambiguous. This CDR3 is 14 amino acids long. Deletions cut 0 bases from V and 1 base from J, with 5 bases between. Germline values: CDR1 LNHNV, CDR2 YYDKDF (reference sequence). The CDR3 sequence: CATSRDPGTDTQYF. The CDR3 nucleotides are TGTGCCACCAGCAGAGATCCCGGCACAGATACGCAGTATTTT.

The CDR3 bases are TGTGCCAGCAGCGTATCGACTAGCTCCTACAATGAGCAGTTCTTC. This sequence encodes CASSVSTSSYNEQFF. This chain connects TRBV7-2 to TRBJ2-1; maybe TRBD2 (6 bases). The V and J ends lost 5 bases and 0 bases respectively, with 11 bases between them. The CDR3 runs 15 residues. Germline V gene sequence: CDR1 SGHTA, CDR2 FQGNSA.

The sample holds one count of this clone. J is TRBJ2-2 and V is TRBV2; 7 bases match TRBD1. V gave up 7 bases and J gave up 7 bases; unmatched junction bases: 12. Germline lookup yields CDR1 SNHLY and CDR2 FYNNEI. The CDR3 has 15 amino acids. The CDR3 DNA follows: TGTGCCAGCACCCCTGGGACAGTAGGCGTCGGGGAGCTGTTTTTT. Its protein product is CASTPGTVGVGELFF.

The J gene is TRBJ2-7, the V gene TRBV5-1; 7 nucleotides agree with TRBD2. The V gene end was trimmed by 0 bases and the J gene end by 6 bases; junction bases not matched to a gene: 12. Germline CDR1 is SGHRS and CDR2 is YFSETQ. CDR3 size: 16 residues. The DNA for the CDR3 is TGCGCCAGCAGCTTGGAGGTCGGGGGGTCCGTGGGCGAGCAGTACTTC. The encoded protein is CASSLEVGGSVGEQYF.

The chain carries TRBV30 and TRBJ2-7; 10 nucleotides align to TRBD1. Unmatched junction bases numbered 8, after V lost 5 bases and J lost 4 bases. The CDR3 totals 14 residues. Looked up from germline, CDR1 is GTSNPN and CDR2 is SVGIG (reference sequence). DNA for the CDR3: TGTGCCTGGGCCCAGAGGACAGGGGGTTACGAGCAGTACTTC. Its protein is CAWAQRTGGYEQYF.

This clone was seen only a few times. J is TRBJ1-6 and V is TRBV27, with D unresolved. Trimming stripped 0 bases from V and 10 bases from J, with 13 bases between. This CDR3 is 15 amino acids long. The germline CDR1 and CDR2 sequences are MNHEY and SMNVEV (reference sequence). CDR3 nucleotides: TGTGCCAGCAGTTTATCTTCGGAGATTGGATCACCCCTCCACTTT. It translates to CASSLSSEIGSPLHF.

This chain connects TRBV28 to TRBJ2-3, with TRBD2 identical over 8 bases. V was clipped by 6 bases and J by 2 bases; unmatched bases: 13. CDR3 length: 17 residues. Germline-derived CDR1 and CDR2 are MDHEN and SYDVKM. This chain's CDR3 is CASRAIGTRGNTDTQYF. The DNA for the CDR3 is TGTGCCAGCAGGGCTATCGGGACTAGAGGCAACACAGATACGCAGTATTTT.

This rearrangement joins TRBV7-8 to TRBJ1-5, with TRBD1 matching 9 bases. The CDR3 covers 15 residues. After removal of 4 bases from V and 5 bases from J, the junction contained 6 bases not matched to a gene. Germline CDR1 reads SGHVS; CDR2 reads FQNEAQ. Here the CDR3 DNA reads TGTGCCAGCAGCTACGCGGACAGGGGAGATCAGCCCCAGCATTTT. This sequence encodes CASSYADRGDQPQHF.

The chain recombines TRBV6-1 with TRBJ1-1, with D hard to call. Per the germline V gene, CDR1 is MNHNS and CDR2 is SASEGT. Trimming took 2 bases from V and 3 from J, leaving 13 bases between them. The CDR3 runs to 15 residues. The CDR3 sequence is CASSETRGYDTEAFF. DNA of the CDR3: TGTGCCAGCAGTGAAACGCGGGGTTACGACACTGAAGCTTTCTTT.

This clone came up a few times. CDR3 sequence reads: CASSLAGTGGLKTQYF. CDR3 DNA: TGTGCCAGCAGCTTAGCGGGGACAGGGGGCTTGAAGACCCAGTACTTC. The chain combines TRBV7-7 with TRBJ2-5; TRBD1 aligns across 12 bases. CDR3 length: 16 amino acids. V lost 0 bases, J lost 6 bases, and 5 bases stayed unmatched. Per germline, CDR1 SSHAT and CDR2 FNYEAQ (reference sequence).

This chain connects TRBV10-3 to TRBJ1-3; 7 positions agree with TRBD1. The V segment lost 7 bases and the J segment 4 bases; nucleotides outside the gene matches: 4. This CDR3 region has 13 residues. Germline assignment: CDR1 ENHRY and CDR2 SYGVKD. Here the CDR3 DNA reads TGTGCCATCACCGCGGACAGGGGAAACACCATATATTTT. Translating gives CAITADRGNTIYF.

CDR3 sequence reads: CASSRVKQGAKNIQYF. The CDR3 nucleotides read TGTGCCAGTAGTAGGGTCAAACAGGGGGCCAAAAACATTCAGTACTTC. The V call is TRBV19, the J call TRBJ2-4; 7 bases map to TRBD1. This CDR3 region has 16 residues. V lost 4 bases, J lost 1 base, and 7 bases stayed unmatched. Looked up from germline, CDR1 is LNHDA and CDR2 is SQIVND (reference sequence).

The chain combines TRBV6-6 with TRBJ2-3, with TRBD2 matching over 8 bases. Germline V CDR1 and CDR2: MNHNY, SVGAGI (reference sequence). V was clipped by 7 bases and J by 1 base; unmatched bases: 10. The CDR3 spans 16 residues. DNA of the CDR3: TGTGCCAGCACCCCTCAGCCCGGGGGGGGCACAGATACGCAGTATTTT. It codes for CASTPQPGGGTDTQYF.

The rearrangement joins TRBV10-3 to TRBJ2-2; 15 positions agree with TRBD2. The germline V gene encodes CDR1 ENHRY and CDR2 SYGVKD. J was trimmed by 7 bases and V by 3 bases; bases with no gene match: 9. The CDR3 spans 18 residues. Here the CDR3 DNA reads TGTGCCATCAGTGACCGGACTAGCGGGAGGGCCTGGGGCGGGGAGCTGTTTTTT. Translation: CAISDRTSGRAWGGELFF.

The J gene is TRBJ1-3, the V gene TRBV6-5; D might be TRBD1 (6 bases). Deletions cut 7 bases from V and 6 bases from J, with 13 bases between. The CDR3 is 13 residues long. Germline loops: CDR1 MNHEY, CDR2 SVGAGI. The CDR3 region has the DNA TGTGCCAGCAACACAGGGACCGCAAACACCATATATTTT. Protein sequence: CASNTGTANTIYF.

J is TRBJ2-5 and V is TRBV11-1; no clear D. V was clipped by 1 base and J by 2 bases, with 11 bases between them. The CDR3 loop spans 15 amino acids. The V gene's germline CDR1 is SGHAT and CDR2 FQDESV (reference sequence). The CDR3: CASSLGTFVQETQYF. CDR3 nucleotide sequence: TGTGCCAGCAGCTTAGGTACTTTCGTGCAAGAGACCCAGTACTTC.

The V and J genes are TRBV18 and TRBJ2-7; 7 nucleotides agree with TRBD1. CDR3 length equals 13 residues. Trimming took 5 bases from V and 6 from J; bases not matched to a gene: 7. Looked up from germline, CDR1 is KGHSH and CDR2 is LQKENI. The CDR3 DNA reads as TGTGCCAGCTCATGGACAGGCCCGAGCGAGCAGTACTTC. Translation gives CASSWTGPSEQYF.

The V call is TRBV6-6, the J call TRBJ1-3; D is undetermined. The CDR3 length is 14 residues. Trimming shortened V by 2 bases and J by 0 bases, and 5 bases separated the two germline ends. CDR1 is MNHNY and CDR2 is SVGAGI in the germline V gene (reference sequence). CDR3 nucleotides: TGTGCCAGCAGTTACGGCAGCTCTGGAAACACCATATATTTT. This translates into CASSYGSSGNTIYF.

This clone appeared a few times. The rearrangement links TRBV10-1 to TRBJ1-4; D uncertain. The CDR3 covers 14 residues. V gave up 5 bases and J gave up 0 bases, with 7 bases separating them. Germline assignment: CDR1 WNHNN and CDR2 SYGVQD (reference sequence). The CDR3: CASSIRTTNEKLFF. For the CDR3, the DNA is TGCGCCAGCAGTATCCGGACAACTAATGAAAAACTGTTTTTT.

The V gene is TRBV10-3, the J gene TRBJ1-2, with TRBD1 matching 7 bases. Germline V gene lookup returns CDR1 ENHRY and CDR2 SYGVKD. The CDR3 totals 12 residues. V was clipped by 5 bases and J by 6 bases; unmatched bases: 3. CDR3 in DNA: TGTGCCATCAGTTTTACAGGGGATGGCTACACCTTC. Amino acid sequence: CAISFTGDGYTF.

The chain uses TRBV5-1 and TRBJ2-7, with D perhaps being TRBD1 or TRBD2 (5 bases each). The CDR3 totals 13 residues. V lost 2 bases and J 7 bases, leaving 13 bases between the germline ends. From germline, CDR1 is SGHRS and CDR2 YFSETQ. CDR3 sequence: CASSFGTPSEQYF. As DNA, the CDR3 is TGCGCCAGCAGCTTCGGGACGCCAAGTGAGCAGTACTTC.